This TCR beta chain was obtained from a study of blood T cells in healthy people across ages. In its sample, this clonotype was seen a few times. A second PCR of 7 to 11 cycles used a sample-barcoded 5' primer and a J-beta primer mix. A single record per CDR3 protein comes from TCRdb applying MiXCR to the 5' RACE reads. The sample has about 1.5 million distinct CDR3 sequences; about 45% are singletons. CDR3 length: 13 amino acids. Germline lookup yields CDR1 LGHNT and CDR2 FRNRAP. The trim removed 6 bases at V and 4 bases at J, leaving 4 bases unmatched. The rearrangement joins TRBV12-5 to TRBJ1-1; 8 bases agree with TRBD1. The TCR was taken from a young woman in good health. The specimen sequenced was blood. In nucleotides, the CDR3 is TGTGCTAGTGGCCCCGGACAGGGCACTGAAGCTTTCTTT. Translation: CASGPGQGTEAFF.